This T cell receptor (beta chain) was captured by sequencing in a study of siplizumab effects on memory and regulatory T cells. Clones were sequenced by immunoSEQ multiplex PCR, and TCRdb holds only the in-frame ones, with some missing. This table has about 100,000 clones, around 92% appearing once. The germline CDR1 and CDR2 sequences are MNHNS and SASEGT. V gave up 6 bases and J gave up 3 bases, with 4 bases separating them. The CDR3 contains 11 residues. The chain couples TRBV6-1 to TRBJ2-3; D is ambiguous. The source of this sequence is a human donor in good health. Sequencing input: CD4+ T cells sorted from blood. As DNA, the CDR3 is TGTGCCAGCAGACGAACAGATACGCAGTATTTT. Translated: CASRRTDTQYF.